This record concerns one T cell receptor (beta chain) sequence. Its specific antigen is unknown. No much larger clone is present one base from it, and per-base qualities are unavailable. The sample belongs to a study of T cell changes during pregnancy in multiple sclerosis (dated by TCRdb to the late 2010s). Looking at the study overall: Changes in the T cell repertoire over the course of pregnancy were examined in this study in women with multiple sclerosis.

Library construction relied on the immunoSEQ multiplex PCR assay. In its TCRdb copy, this immuneACCESS table keeps in-frame sequences only and misses some clones. Where compared with another copy, unresolved V genes explain less than half of these, and the others have no known cause. For this sample the table gives about 93,000 clones, of which approximately 92% were detected only once. Just over 2% of the sample rests with the top ten. This sample comprised peripheral blood, obtained after pregnancy. This sequence was found in a female donor with multiple sclerosis, enrolled in a pregnancy study.

The DNA sequence follows: TGCAGCACCAAGCGGAACCAAGAGACCCAGTACTTC. This sequence encodes CSTKRNQETQYF. Recombination linked TRBV29-1 to TRBJ2-5; D gene: possibly TRBD2, on 5 matching bases. V gives up 8 bases and J gives up 0 bases, and the segment between their germline ends measures 10 bases. Sequences SQVTM (CDR1) and ANQGSEA (CDR2) are obtained from the germline V gene. Measured from the cysteine to the phenylalanine, the CDR3 is 12 residues long. The sequence is cut down to CDR3 DNA, 36 bases in frame from base 1.